This T cell receptor beta chain was identified in a study of graft-versus-host responses after intestinal transplantation. Study-level background: Anti-thymocyte globulin induction preceded about 3 years of tacrolimus and steroid maintenance in all recipients.

The study's findings and limits: Circulating GvH clone levels at their peak were associated with HvG declines (early post-transplant).

Clones were sequenced by immunoSEQ multiplex PCR, and TCRdb holds only the in-frame ones, with some missing. The table shows over 90,000 clones, with approximately 93% occurring only once. The V gene lost 4 bases and the J gene lost 0 bases, with 9 bases spanning the gap. The germline CDR1 and CDR2 sequences are MGHRA and YSYEKL. The length of the CDR3 is 15 residues. As for this clone: Its antigen is unidentified.

This sequence joins TRBV4-1 and TRBJ1-4, with D perhaps TRBD1 (6 bases). The sample consisted of unstimulated CD8+ T cells sorted from spleen or lymph node cells, taken before intestinal transplant. This TCR was recovered from a human donor who received an intestinal transplant. The CDR3 coding sequence is TGCGCCAGCAGCCCACAGGGAGCAACTAATGAAAAACTGTTTTTT. It encodes CASSPQGATNEKLFF.